The text below deals with one TCR beta chain. The record originates from a study of blood T cell repertoires in COVID-19. The wider study: Samples representing acute and convalescent COVID-19 were sourced from the United States, Italy and Spain. PBMCs, B-cell-depleted T cells, or T cells provided the cDNA or gDNA that made up the material.

Sequencing used immunoSEQ multiplex PCR; TCRdb keeps in-frame clones, though not all of them. The sample includes more than 85,000 clones, 85% to 90% seen only once; the top ten take 3% to 3.5%. CDR1 and CDR2 (germline): SEHNR, FQNEAQ (reference sequence). The CDR3 has 14 residues. V gave up 5 bases and J gave up 5 bases; unmatched junction bases: 4. The TCR originated in a woman aged 45-60 years with acute or convalescent COVID-19. The chain joins TRBV7-9 to TRBJ2-7; TRBD2 aligns across 12 bases. Sequencing used peripheral blood. This CDR3 reads CASSLLAGGNEQYF. In DNA form, the CDR3 reads TGTGCCAGCAGCCTACTAGCGGGAGGTAACGAGCAGTACTTC.